Below, 20 T cell receptor beta chains from the same sample are listed, as sequenced in a study of beta chain features in type 1 diabetes. Study observations and caveats: Type 1 diabetes patients showed a moderate but significant shortening of TCRB CDR3s in all four CD4+ subsets.

These TCRs' antigens remain unknown. Investigators reverse transcribed all isolated RNA, so they sequenced expressed TCRB transcripts. Using immunoSEQ multiplex PCR, the repertoire was profiled, and TCRdb retains in-frame clones only, with some absent. This table holds 240,000 or so clones, around 21% found once. Sequencing was performed on naive CD4+ T cells from blood. The source of these receptors is a woman aged 35 to 49 with type 1 diabetes.

This clone was observed a handful of times. The chain has TRBV30 and TRBJ2-1, with D hard to call. The CDR3 has 16 amino acids. Deletions cut 4 bases from V and 0 bases from J, with 16 bases between. In germline, CDR1 is GTSNPN, CDR2 SVGIG (reference sequence). The CDR3 coding sequence is TGTGCCTGGATGGCCCGCCTCCCGTACTCCTACAATGAGCAGTTCTTC. It codes for CAWMARLPYSYNEQFF.

This clone was seen a handful of times. The CDR3 coding sequence is TGTGCCATCAGCCTTTCTGGCACGAACACCGGGGAGCTGTTTTTT. Translated: CAISLSGTNTGELFF. The chain recombines TRBV10-3 with TRBJ2-2; D not resolved. Germline CDR1 reads ENHRY; CDR2 reads SYGVKD. The germline V and J ends were trimmed by 6 bases and 0 bases, with 11 bases remaining between them. The CDR3 length is 15 residues.

This clone was picked up a small number of times. The chain couples TRBV9 to TRBJ2-5, with 11 bases lining up with TRBD2. This CDR3 has 13 amino acids. Trimming cost V 7 bases and J 3 bases; bases outside gene matches: 2. Per germline, CDR1 SGDLS and CDR2 YYNGEE. The CDR3 region has the DNA TGTGCCAGCGGGGGACTAGCGGAAGAGACCCAGTACTTC. Protein: CASGGLAEETQYF.

This chain uses TRBV10-2 with TRBJ1-6, with no clear D. The CDR3 runs 12 residues. V dropped 11 bases and J dropped 7 bases, with 12 bases sitting between them. The V gene's germline CDR1 is WSHSY and CDR2 SAAADI. The CDR3 DNA follows: TGCGCCTCTCGGGAGTGGAATTCACCCCTCCACTTT. It yields the protein CASREWNSPLHF.

This clone has just a few counts. The rearrangement links TRBV30 to TRBJ2-5; D is ambiguous. V was trimmed by 3 bases and J by 2 bases, leaving 10 bases between them. CDR1 is GTSNPN, CDR2 SVGIG, per germline (reference sequence). This CDR3 spans 13 amino acids. The CDR3 sequence: CAWSRVVQETQYF. CDR3 coding DNA: TGTGCCTGGAGCCGGGTCGTACAAGAGACCCAGTACTTC.

This clone was seen a handful of times. The genes are TRBV28 and TRBJ2-3; 10 bases align to TRBD2. CDR1 MDHEN and CDR2 SYDVKM come from the germline V gene. Unmatched junction bases numbered 3, after V lost 3 bases and J lost 3 bases. The CDR3 is 15 amino acids. CDR3 nucleotides: TGTGCCAGCAGTTTGTGGACTAGCGGTACAGATACGCAGTATTTT. Its protein is CASSLWTSGTDTQYF.

This chain connects TRBV15 to TRBJ2-1; 7 bases align to TRBD1. Looked up from germline, CDR1 is LNHNV and CDR2 is YYDKDF (reference sequence). Trimming took 0 bases from V and 5 from J; bases not matched to a gene: 7. The CDR3 is 16 residues long. CDR3 region: CATSREQGPTDNEQFF. Written as DNA, the CDR3 is TGTGCCACCAGCAGAGAACAGGGGCCCACGGACAATGAGCAGTTCTTC.

In nucleotides, the CDR3 is TGCGCCAGCAGCTTGATCCAGGGGACGGGTGAAGCTTTCTTT. Translating gives CASSLIQGTGEAFF. The rearrangement links TRBV5-1 to TRBJ1-1; D perhaps matches TRBD1 (6 bases). Germline-derived CDR1 and CDR2 are SGHRS and YFSETQ. Trimming pared 1 base from V and 7 bases from J, leaving 14 bases between. The CDR3 totals 14 residues.

This clone was seen more than once but under ten times. The chain is built from TRBV7-2 and TRBJ1-5; weak D call: TRBD1 (5 bases). Trimming took off 3 bases at V and 0 bases at J, with 6 bases between the two ends. Germline V lookup: CDR1 SGHTA, CDR2 FQGNSA. The CDR3 runs to 14 residues. CDR3 in DNA: TGTGCCAGCAGCTTGGACAATAGCAATCAGCCCCAGCATTTT. It is translated as CASSLDNSNQPQHF.

This clone was seen a handful of times. J is TRBJ1-2 and V is TRBV10-3; D remains unclear. The CDR3 contains 13 residues. V was trimmed by 4 bases and J by 8 bases, leaving 14 bases between them. The germline V gene encodes CDR1 ENHRY and CDR2 SYGVKD. The CDR3 here is CAISGEATWGYTF. In DNA form, the CDR3 reads TGTGCCATCAGTGGAGAGGCTACTTGGGGCTACACCTTC.

This clone was seen a few times. The chain employs TRBV11-2 and TRBJ2-7; the match to TRBD1 covers 8 bases. V gave up 5 bases and J gave up 0 bases; unmatched junction bases: 9. Germline CDR1 and CDR2: SGHAT and FQNNGV. CDR3 size: 16 residues. The CDR3 is CASSERPGQASYEQYF. The DNA of the CDR3 is TGTGCCAGCAGCGAGCGCCCGGGACAGGCCTCCTACGAGCAGTACTTC.

This clone was observed a handful of times. The chain is built from TRBV28 and TRBJ2-1, with TRBD2 identical over 12 bases. The germline V gene has CDR1 MDHEN and CDR2 SYDVKM. With 1 base clipped from V and 2 bases from J, the junction kept 3 bases outside the gene matches. The CDR3 runs 17 residues. The CDR3 sequence is CASSLFGLAGTYNEQFF. CDR3 DNA sequence: TGTGCCAGCAGTTTATTCGGACTAGCGGGGACCTACAATGAGCAGTTCTTC.

This chain uses TRBV30 with TRBJ1-1; a possible D gene is TRBD1 (6 bases). Germline assignment: CDR1 GTSNPN and CDR2 SVGIG (reference sequence). The length of the CDR3 is 11 residues. Trimming cost V 4 bases and J 5 bases, with 8 bases left between them. CDR3 region: CAWNRATEAFF. The CDR3 DNA follows: TGTGCCTGGAACAGGGCAACTGAAGCTTTCTTT.

This clone has a single count. The chain links TRBV7-7 to TRBJ2-5; 9 positions agree with TRBD2. CDR3 length equals 16 residues. V shed 4 bases and J 5 bases; nucleotides not matched to a gene: 11. Germline loops: CDR1 SSHAT, CDR2 FNYEAQ (reference sequence). The CDR3 here is CASSSQIGTSWETQYF. DNA of the CDR3: TGTGCCAGCAGCTCCCAGATTGGGACTAGCTGGGAGACCCAGTACTTC.

A few counts support this clone. The J gene is TRBJ1-1, the V gene TRBV7-9, with TRBD1 identical over 7 bases. Trimming cost V 1 base and J 2 bases; bases outside gene matches: 4. In germline, CDR1 is SEHNR, CDR2 FQNEAQ (reference sequence). CDR3 length: 15 residues. CDR3 region: CASSLEGAENTEAFF. In nucleotides, the CDR3 is TGTGCCAGCAGCTTAGAGGGGGCTGAAAACACTGAAGCTTTCTTT.

The chain combines TRBV29-1 with TRBJ2-1; TRBD1 agrees at 7 bases. From germline, CDR1 is SQVTM and CDR2 ANQGSEA. The CDR3 covers 16 residues. V lost 4 bases to trimming and J lost 1 base; unmatched junction nucleotides: 10. CDR3 sequence (DNA): TGCAGCGTTGGGGGAGTGACAGGGTTTTCCTACAATGAGCAGTTCTTC. It yields the protein CSVGGVTGFSYNEQFF.

This clone appeared a few times. The chain carries TRBV4-3 and TRBJ1-2; TRBD1 matches 7 bases. Germline lookup yields CDR1 LGHNA and CDR2 YSLEER. This CDR3 has 16 residues. Trimming cost V 0 bases and J 3 bases; bases outside gene matches: 7. In nucleotides, the CDR3 is TGCGCCAGCAGCCAAGATGTTGGAGGGACAGACTATGGCTACACCTTC. Protein product: CASSQDVGGTDYGYTF.

The J gene is TRBJ1-1, the V gene TRBV9; tentatively, D is TRBD1 (5 bases). Trimming took 4 bases from V and 11 from J, leaving 21 bases between them. Germline V gene lookup returns CDR1 SGDLS and CDR2 YYNGEE. The CDR3 is 14 amino acids. Here the CDR3 reads CASSPPGLTLEAFF. The CDR3 DNA is TGTGCCAGCAGCCCGCCGGGACTCACCCTTGAGGCTTTCTTT.

This clone was seen a handful of times. The gene calls are TRBV25-1 and TRBJ2-2; TRBD1 matches at 7 bases. This CDR3 has 13 amino acids. CDR1 is MGHDK and CDR2 is SYGVNS in the germline V gene. The V gene end was trimmed by 7 bases and the J gene end by 4 bases; junction bases not matched to a gene: 3. The CDR3 is CASTQGTTGELFF. The CDR3 DNA follows: TGTGCCAGCACACAGGGGACCACCGGGGAGCTGTTTTTT.

The rearrangement joins TRBV9 to TRBJ2-7; D not resolved. This CDR3 is 16 amino acids long. V was trimmed by 2 bases and J by 4 bases, leaving 19 bases between them. The germline CDR1 and CDR2 sequences are SGDLS and YYNGEE. Written as DNA, the CDR3 is TGTGCCAGCAGCGTCCTCTCGCTGGCTGCGGTATACGAGCAGTACTTC. Its protein is CASSVLSLAAVYEQYF.